The clone carrying this TCR beta chain was recorded once. Its antigen remains unknown. The data stem from a study of shared clonotypes between healthy human individuals. Whole-study context: Two women and a few men aged 18 to 49 made up the donors.

Authors' processing steps: ImmunoSEQ output held junction-only sequences without quality scores, so filtering differed. TCRdb keeps only in-frame clones here, not all; method: immunoSEQ multiplex PCR. D and trimming come from the DNA, and the V and J calls and clone size come from that table. The data show a few million clones, roughly nine tenths seen once. Study results and limitations: Shared clonotypes across all four donors exceeded non-shared ones in generation probability.

Per the germline V gene, CDR1 is GTSNPN and CDR2 is SVGIG (reference sequence). The CDR3 runs 13 residues. V lost 5 bases to trimming and J lost 4 bases, with 9 bases between them. This TCR derives from a man aged 18 to 30 in good health. Sequenced material: naive CD4+ T cells sorted from blood. Subset reported: CD45RA+ positively selected. This sequence joins TRBV30 and TRBJ2-6, with D perhaps given as TRBD1 or TRBD2 (5 bases each). The CDR3 DNA follows: TGTGCCTGGGGGACCAGCGGGGCCAACGTCCTGACTTTC. It translates to CAWGTSGANVLTF. Based on the CDR3 plus reference TRBV30 and TRBJ2-6, the full variable domain is SQTIHQWPATLVQPVGSPLSLECTVEGTSNPNLYWYRQAAGRGLQLLFYSVGIGQISSEVPQNLSASRPQDRQFILSSKKLLLSDSGFYLCAWGTSGANVLTFGAGSRLTVL.